The present T cell receptor (beta chain) was sequenced within a study of Graves' ophthalmopathy and Graves' hyperthyroidism. About the research overall: The collection of peripheral blood took place at initial diagnosis, before any treatment.

Excluded were patients with other autoimmune diseases, uncontrolled infections, pregnancy or lactation. This CDR3 region has 14 residues. The germline gives CDR1 DFQATT, CDR2 SNEGSKA (reference sequence). Trimming removed 0 bases from V and 12 bases from J, with 21 bases in between. On this clonotype: This sequence may be a read error, since a much larger clone differs from it by one base.

Amplified material comprised TCR beta CDR3 regions derived from RNA transcripts. First-round RT-PCR with HTBI primers preceded a second-round multiplex PCR. Using its own MiXCR run on the multiplex PCR reads, TCRdb lists one record per CDR3 protein. The table includes around 660,000 distinct CDR3 sequences, roughly 39% detected once. The clonotype was recovered from an adult man with Graves' ophthalmopathy. Sequenced: peripheral blood. The chain is built from TRBV20-1 and TRBJ2-7; TRBD1 might be the D (6 bases). The DNA of the CDR3 is TGCAGTGCTAGAGATCCGGACAGCCGAGGTGGTCGGTACTTC. Its translation: CSARDPDSRGGRYF.